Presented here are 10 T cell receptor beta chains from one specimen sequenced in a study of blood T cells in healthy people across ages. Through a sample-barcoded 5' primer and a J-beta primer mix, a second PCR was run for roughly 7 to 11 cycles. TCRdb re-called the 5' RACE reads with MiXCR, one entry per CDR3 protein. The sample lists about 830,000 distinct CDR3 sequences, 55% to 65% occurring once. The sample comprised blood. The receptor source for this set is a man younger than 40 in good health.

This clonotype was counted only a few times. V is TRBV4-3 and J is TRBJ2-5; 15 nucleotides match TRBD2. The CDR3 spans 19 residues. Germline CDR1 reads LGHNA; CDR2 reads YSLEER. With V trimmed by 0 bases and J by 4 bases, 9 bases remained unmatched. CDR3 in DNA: TGCGCCAGCAGCCAAGAACCGGGACTAGCGGGGGGTGTAAGAGAGACCCAGTACTTC. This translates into CASSQEPGLAGGVRETQYF.

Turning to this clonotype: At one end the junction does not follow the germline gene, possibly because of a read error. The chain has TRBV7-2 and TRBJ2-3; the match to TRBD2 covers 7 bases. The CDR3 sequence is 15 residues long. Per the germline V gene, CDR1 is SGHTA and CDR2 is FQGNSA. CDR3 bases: TGTGCCGGCAGCAAAGGCGGGAGAGTCACAGATACGCAGTATTTT. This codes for CAGSKGGRVTDTQYF.

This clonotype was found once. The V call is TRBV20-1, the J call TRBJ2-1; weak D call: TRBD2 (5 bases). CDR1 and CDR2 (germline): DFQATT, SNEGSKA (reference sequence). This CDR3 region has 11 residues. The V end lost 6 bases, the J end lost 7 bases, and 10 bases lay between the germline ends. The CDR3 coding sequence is TGCAGTGCCCCCGGGGAGAATGAGCAGTTCTTC. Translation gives CSAPGENEQFF.

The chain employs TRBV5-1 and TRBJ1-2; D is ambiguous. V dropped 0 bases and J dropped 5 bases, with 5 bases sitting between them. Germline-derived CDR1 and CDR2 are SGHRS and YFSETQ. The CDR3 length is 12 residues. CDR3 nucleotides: TGCGCCAGCAGCTTGGAACAGTATGGCTACACCTTC. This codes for CASSLEQYGYTF.

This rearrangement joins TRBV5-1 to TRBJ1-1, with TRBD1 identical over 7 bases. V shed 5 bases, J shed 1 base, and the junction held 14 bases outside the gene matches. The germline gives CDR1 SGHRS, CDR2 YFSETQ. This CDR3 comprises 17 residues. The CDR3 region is CASSSPNRQGWNTEAFF. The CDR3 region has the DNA TGCGCCAGCAGTTCTCCGAACCGACAGGGCTGGAACACTGAAGCTTTCTTT. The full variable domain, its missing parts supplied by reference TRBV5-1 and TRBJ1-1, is KAGVTQTPRYLIKTRGQQVTLSCSPISGHRSVSWYQQTPGQGLQFLFEYFSETQRNKGNFPGRFSGRQFSNSRSEMNVSTLELGDSALYLCASSSPNRQGWNTEAFFGQGTRLTVV.

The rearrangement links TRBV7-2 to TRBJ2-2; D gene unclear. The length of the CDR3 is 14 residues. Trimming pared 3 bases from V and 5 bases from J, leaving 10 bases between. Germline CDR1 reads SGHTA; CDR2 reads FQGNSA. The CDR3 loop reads CASSFSYQTGELFF. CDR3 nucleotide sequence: TGTGCCAGCAGCTTTTCCTACCAGACCGGGGAGCTGTTTTTT.

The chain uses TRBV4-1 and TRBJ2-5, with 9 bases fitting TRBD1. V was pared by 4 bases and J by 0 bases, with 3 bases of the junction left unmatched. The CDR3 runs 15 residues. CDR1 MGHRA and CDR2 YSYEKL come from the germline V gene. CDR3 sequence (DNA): TGCGCCAGCAGCCGCCGGACAGGGGACCAAGAGACCCAGTACTTC. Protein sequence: CASSRRTGDQETQYF.

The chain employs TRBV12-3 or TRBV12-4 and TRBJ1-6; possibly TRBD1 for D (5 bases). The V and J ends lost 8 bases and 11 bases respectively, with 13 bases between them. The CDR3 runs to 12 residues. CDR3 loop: CASAPGGAPLHF. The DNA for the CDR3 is TGTGCCAGCGCTCCCGGGGGGGCACCCCTCCACTTT.

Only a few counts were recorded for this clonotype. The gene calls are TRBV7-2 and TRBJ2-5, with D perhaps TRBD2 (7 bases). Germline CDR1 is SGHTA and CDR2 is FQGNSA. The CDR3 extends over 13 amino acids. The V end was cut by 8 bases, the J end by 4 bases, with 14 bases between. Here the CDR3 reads CASRAGAGETQYF. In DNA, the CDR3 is TGTGCCAGCCGGGCGGGGGCTGGAGAGACCCAGTACTTC.

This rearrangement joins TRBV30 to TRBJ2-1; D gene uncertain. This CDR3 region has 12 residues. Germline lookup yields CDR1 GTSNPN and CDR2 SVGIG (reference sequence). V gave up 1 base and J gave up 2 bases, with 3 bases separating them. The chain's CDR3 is CAWSGTYNEQFF. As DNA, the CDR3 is TGTGCCTGGAGTGGAACCTACAATGAGCAGTTCTTC.